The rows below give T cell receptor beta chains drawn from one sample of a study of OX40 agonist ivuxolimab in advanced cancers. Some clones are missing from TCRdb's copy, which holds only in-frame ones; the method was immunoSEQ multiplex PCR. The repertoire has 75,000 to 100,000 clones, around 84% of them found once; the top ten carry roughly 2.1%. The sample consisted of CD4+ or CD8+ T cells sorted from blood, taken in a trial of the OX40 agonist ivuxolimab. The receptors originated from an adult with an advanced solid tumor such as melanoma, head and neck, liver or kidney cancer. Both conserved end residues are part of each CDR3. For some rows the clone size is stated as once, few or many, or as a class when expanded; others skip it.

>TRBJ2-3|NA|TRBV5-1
CASSAEGTDTQYF
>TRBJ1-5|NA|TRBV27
CASSPQTGIYSNQPQHF
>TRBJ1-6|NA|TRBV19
CASSNGQYNSPLHF
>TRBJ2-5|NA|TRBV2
CASRFGTSGGLGTQYF
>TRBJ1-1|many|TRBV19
CATTTAIRDEAFF
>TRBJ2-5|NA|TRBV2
CASSESYGGLETQYF
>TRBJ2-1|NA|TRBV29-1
CSVTRSWRNEQFF
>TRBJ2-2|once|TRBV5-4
CASSLGGQGNTGELFF
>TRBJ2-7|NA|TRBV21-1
CASSELAGGAEQYF
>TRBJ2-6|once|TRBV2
CASRVHSGANVLTF
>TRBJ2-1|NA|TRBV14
CASSQGTPGGDEQFF
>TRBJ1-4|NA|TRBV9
CASSVEAGRGEKLFF
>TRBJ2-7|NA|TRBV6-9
CASRLLGWSGNVGAYEQYF
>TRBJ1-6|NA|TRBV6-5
CASSYSGQGSPLHF
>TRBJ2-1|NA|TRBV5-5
CASSSGLADNEQFF
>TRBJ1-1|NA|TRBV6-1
CASTKRQEGETEAFF
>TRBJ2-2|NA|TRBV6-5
CASSYIDPANTGELFF
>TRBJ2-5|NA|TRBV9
CASSVGGTSFTVGQETQYF
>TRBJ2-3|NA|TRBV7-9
CASSLGGGTQYF
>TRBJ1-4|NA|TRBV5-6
CATLRRGVGDEKLFF
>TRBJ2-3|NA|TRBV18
CASSLRGGTDTQYF
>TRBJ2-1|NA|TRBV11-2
CASSLQADLGNEQFF
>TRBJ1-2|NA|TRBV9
CASSVAGGDNYGYTF
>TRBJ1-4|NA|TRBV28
CASTTGGNNEKLFF
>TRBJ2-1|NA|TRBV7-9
CASSLSANNEQFF
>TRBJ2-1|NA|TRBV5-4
CASSFRLAGSYNEQFF
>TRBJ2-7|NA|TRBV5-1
CASSLDMAGGTQQYF
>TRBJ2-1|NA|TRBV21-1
CASSKTELAVSSYNEQFF
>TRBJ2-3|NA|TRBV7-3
CASSRQGWNTDTQYF
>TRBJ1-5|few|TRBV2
CASSGGSQPQHF
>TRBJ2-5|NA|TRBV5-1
CASSLATGTTETQYF
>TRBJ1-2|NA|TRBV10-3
CAISEGGNYGYTF
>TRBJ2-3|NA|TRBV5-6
CASSLVADTQYF
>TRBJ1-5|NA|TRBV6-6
CASRKQGNQPQHF
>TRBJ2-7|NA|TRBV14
CASSPRLADLEQYF
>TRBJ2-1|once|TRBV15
CATSRAGTYNEQFF
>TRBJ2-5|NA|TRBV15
CATSRDSAQETQYF
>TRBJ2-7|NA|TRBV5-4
CASRGDLNQAYEQYF
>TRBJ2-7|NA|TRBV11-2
CASSSQGTSPWGNEQYF
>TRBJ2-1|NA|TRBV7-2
CASSSWGTAQYNEQFF
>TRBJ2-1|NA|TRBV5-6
CASSRTYNEQFF
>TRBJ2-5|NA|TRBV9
CASSVATGQETQYF
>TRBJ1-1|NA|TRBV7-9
CASSLDPSTEAFF
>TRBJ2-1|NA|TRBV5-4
CASSLSSGNYNEQFF
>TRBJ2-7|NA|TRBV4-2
CASSQVSSGTGESYEQYF
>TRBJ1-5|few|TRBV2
CASRRDFNQPQHF
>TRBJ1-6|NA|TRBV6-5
CASSYSEGAPNSPLHF
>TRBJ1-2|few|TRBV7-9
CASSLDASYGYTF
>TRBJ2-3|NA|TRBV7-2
CASSLGGFGVGVPTDTQYF
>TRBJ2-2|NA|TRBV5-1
CASSRGQTPGELFF
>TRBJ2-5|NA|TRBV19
CASTDSPGQETQYF
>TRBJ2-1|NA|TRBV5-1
CASSPGTSGSGEQFF
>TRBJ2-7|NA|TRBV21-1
CASSKEWLAADYEQYF
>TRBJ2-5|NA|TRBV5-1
CASSRKGLADQETQYF
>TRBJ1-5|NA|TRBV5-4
CASSWGSNQPQHF